This TCR beta chain is drawn from a study of human T cells and chemical hapten exposure. Germline V gives CDR1 ENHRY, CDR2 SYGVKD. The V and J ends lost 0 bases and 8 bases respectively, with 11 bases between them. The CDR3 has 15 amino acids. This clonotype has a count of ten or more. Specified time point: healthy volunteer bleed at 2 weeks. The template was total RNA from unfractionated whole blood. TCRdb fed the RACE reads into MiXCR, producing one record per CDR3 protein. The sample consists of 130,000 or so distinct CDR3 sequences, more than 7.5% of them appearing once. The rearrangement joins TRBV10-3 to TRBJ1-6; TRBD1 might be the D (5 bases). Source material: whole blood. This receptor was obtained from a male donor in good health. Some clones in this sample may be carry-over from other donors' samples. CDR3 in DNA: TGTGCCATCAGTGAGTCGCGGGGGACTTATTCACCCCTCCACTTT. Translating it yields CAISESRGTYSPLHF.